Each of the 14 T cell receptor beta chains below was sequenced from the same sample in a study of blood T cell repertoires in COVID-19. Profiling relied on immunoSEQ multiplex PCR, and the TCRdb table lists in-frame clones only, not all of them. This table has around 180,000 clones, roughly 88% appearing once. Sequencing was done on a sample of peripheral blood. The source is a man older than 75 with COVID-19, enrolled during active disease.

The J gene is TRBJ1-1, the V gene TRBV28, with TRBD1 as a possible D gene (5 bases). Looked up from germline, CDR1 is MDHEN and CDR2 is SYDVKM. Between the trimmed V and J ends, which lost 4 bases and 1 base, there was a span of 10 bases. This CDR3 comprises 14 residues. The CDR3 DNA sequence: TGTGCCAGCAGTTCGTCGGGGGGGAACACTGAAGCTTTCTTT. Its translation is CASSSSGGNTEAFF.

J is TRBJ2-2 and V is TRBV7-6; TRBD1 aligns across 9 bases. CDR1 is SGHVS, CDR2 FNYEAQ, per germline. This CDR3 spans 15 amino acids. V trimming: 5 bases; J trimming: 5 bases; junction bases outside the gene matches: 6. The CDR3 DNA follows: TGTGCCAGCAGCCATCGGGACAGGGAGACCGGGGAGCTGTTTTTT. Its protein is CASSHRDRETGELFF.

The chain uses TRBV18 and TRBJ2-6, with 8 bases identical to TRBD1. Germline V CDR1 and CDR2: KGHSH, LQKENI. The CDR3 is 17 amino acids. Trimming cost V 6 bases and J 2 bases; bases outside gene matches: 9. The CDR3 DNA is TGTGCCAGCTCGCGAGGACAGGGAGGAGCTGGGGCCAACGTCCTGACTTTC. Protein sequence: CASSRGQGGAGANVLTF. Combining the CDR3 with reference TRBV18 and TRBJ2-6 gives the whole variable domain NAGVMQNPRHLVRRRGQEARLRCSPMKGHSHVYWYRQLPEEGLKFMVYLQKENIIDESGMPKERFSAEFPKEGPSILRIQQVVRGDSAAYFCASSRGQGGAGANVLTFGAGSRLTVL.

This chain uses TRBV19 with TRBJ2-7, with 8 bases that match TRBD1. V shed 4 bases and J 7 bases; nucleotides not matched to a gene: 15. Germline CDR1 and CDR2: LNHDA and SQIVND (reference sequence). This CDR3 has 16 amino acids. CDR3 DNA: TGTGCCAGTAGTACACAACCGCAGGGGGCGAAGGAGGAGCAGTACTTC. This sequence encodes CASSTQPQGAKEEQYF.

The gene calls are TRBV9 and TRBJ2-7; 9 bases are a match to TRBD2. V shed 3 bases and J 6 bases; nucleotides not matched to a gene: 7. This CDR3 is built from 14 residues. Germline lookup yields CDR1 SGDLS and CDR2 YYNGEE. CDR3 residues: CASSAGTSLFEQYF. In DNA, the CDR3 is TGTGCCAGCAGCGCCGGGACTAGCCTTTTCGAGCAGTACTTC.

V is TRBV6-6 and J is TRBJ1-5; D gene unclear. The V end was cut by 10 bases, the J end by 3 bases, with 13 bases between. The CDR3 is 13 residues long. CDR1 is MNHNY and CDR2 is SVGAGI in the germline V gene (reference sequence). The CDR3 region is CATRRGVNQPQHF. As DNA, the CDR3 is TGTGCCACCCGACGGGGTGTCAATCAGCCCCAGCATTTT.

The chain couples TRBV10-3 to TRBJ1-1; D gene uncertain. Germline assignment: CDR1 ENHRY and CDR2 SYGVKD. Trimming pared 7 bases from V and 1 base from J, leaving 10 bases between. There are 13 residues in the CDR3. Here the CDR3 reads CAINQAANTEAFF. For the CDR3, the DNA is TGTGCCATCAACCAGGCTGCGAACACTGAAGCTTTCTTT.

The chain carries TRBV11-2 and TRBJ2-3; D might be TRBD1 (6 bases). V dropped 6 bases and J dropped 2 bases, with 12 bases sitting between them. CDR1 and CDR2 (germline): SGHAT, FQNNGV. The CDR3 has 14 residues. This CDR3 is CASSLTGHTDTQYF. In DNA form, the CDR3 reads TGTGCCAGCAGTTTGACAGGCCACACAGATACGCAGTATTTT.

The chain links TRBV2 to TRBJ1-1; D may be TRBD1 (5 bases). Germline CDR1 and CDR2: SNHLY and FYNNEI. This CDR3 has 12 amino acids. V was pared by 3 bases and J by 5 bases, with 7 bases between. The CDR3 sequence: CASSDRVTEAFF. CDR3 nucleotide sequence: TGTGCCAGCAGTGACAGGGTGACTGAAGCTTTCTTT.

V and J are TRBV19 and TRBJ2-7, with TRBD1 matching 10 bases. V lost 4 bases, J lost 2 bases, and 8 bases stayed unmatched. Germline CDR1 and CDR2: LNHDA and SQIVND (reference sequence). The CDR3 runs 16 residues. CDR3 DNA: TGTGCCAGTAGTAAAGGACAGGGGGTTAACACCTACGAGCAGTACTTC. Translation: CASSKGQGVNTYEQYF.

This chain uses TRBV9 with TRBJ1-1, with D possibly TRBD1 on 6 matching bases. Germline V lookup: CDR1 SGDLS, CDR2 YYNGEE. The CDR3 is 15 amino acids. V was clipped by 4 bases and J by 0 bases, with 13 bases between them. The CDR3 DNA follows: TGTGCCAGCAGCCCCTCGGGGGGGCTGAACACTGAAGCTTTCTTT. Translated, it gives CASSPSGGLNTEAFF. Based on the CDR3 plus reference TRBV9 and TRBJ1-1, the full variable domain is DSGVTQTPKHLITATGQRVTLRCSPRSGDLSVYWYQQSLDQGLQFLIQYYNGEERAKGNILERFSAQQFPDLHSELNLSSLELGDSALYFCASSPSGGLNTEAFFGQGTRLTVV.

J is TRBJ2-7 and V is TRBV5-5; 7 nucleotides align to TRBD2. Per the germline V gene, CDR1 is SGHKS and CDR2 is YYEKEE (reference sequence). The CDR3 length is 15 residues. The trim removed 0 bases at V and 0 bases at J, leaving 3 bases unmatched. The CDR3 bases are TGTGCCAGCAGCTTGGTTCCGGGGGGCTCCTACGAGCAGTACTTC. Its protein is CASSLVPGGSYEQYF.

The J gene is TRBJ1-3, the V gene TRBV9; 9 bases are a match to TRBD1. Per germline, CDR1 SGDLS and CDR2 YYNGEE. The CDR3 loop spans 16 amino acids. V lost 3 bases, J lost 0 bases, and 4 bases stayed unmatched. The CDR3 bases are TGTGCCAGCAGCGAGGGACAGGGCTTCTCTGGAAACACCATATATTTT. Amino acid sequence: CASSEGQGFSGNTIYF.

This clone was observed a few times. V gene TRBV3-1 (or the pseudogene TRBV3-2) combines with J gene TRBJ1-1; 7 positions match TRBD1. After removal of 6 bases from V and 3 bases from J, the junction contained 10 bases not matched to a gene. CDR1 is LGHDT and CDR2 is YNNKEL in the germline V gene (reference sequence). The CDR3 spans 15 residues. The DNA for the CDR3 is TGTGCCAGCAGGTCGGAGGGGGCGCGGTACACTGAAGCTTTCTTT. Translation: CASRSEGARYTEAFF.